This T cell receptor (beta chain) appears in the sequencing data of a study of T cell repertoires in cytomegalovirus infection. About the study: Through public TCR beta signatures, both CMV infection and matching HLA type were indicated.

This clonotype was counted at least ten times. Its antigen is undetermined. MiXCR, applied by TCRdb to the reads, yields one record per CDR3 protein. The sample yields 130,000 or so distinct CDR3 sequences, about 6% seen once. Study conclusions and caveats: There were HLA-C-restricted CMV-specific TCR beta clonotypes dominating the ex vivo response.

V lost 3 bases, J lost 0 bases, and 1 base stayed unmatched. The V gene's germline CDR1 is SGHTA and CDR2 FQGNSA. The CDR3 spans 15 residues. Sequenced input: PBMCs. This chain joins TRBV7-2 and TRBJ2-1; TRBD1 aligns across 8 bases. The TCR sequence derives from a human donor in good health (CMV status not recorded). Some clones in this sample may be carry-over from other donors' samples. CDR3 loop: CASSLTGVSYNEQFF. In DNA, the CDR3 is TGTGCCAGCAGCTTGACAGGGGTCTCCTACAATGAGCAGTTCTTC.